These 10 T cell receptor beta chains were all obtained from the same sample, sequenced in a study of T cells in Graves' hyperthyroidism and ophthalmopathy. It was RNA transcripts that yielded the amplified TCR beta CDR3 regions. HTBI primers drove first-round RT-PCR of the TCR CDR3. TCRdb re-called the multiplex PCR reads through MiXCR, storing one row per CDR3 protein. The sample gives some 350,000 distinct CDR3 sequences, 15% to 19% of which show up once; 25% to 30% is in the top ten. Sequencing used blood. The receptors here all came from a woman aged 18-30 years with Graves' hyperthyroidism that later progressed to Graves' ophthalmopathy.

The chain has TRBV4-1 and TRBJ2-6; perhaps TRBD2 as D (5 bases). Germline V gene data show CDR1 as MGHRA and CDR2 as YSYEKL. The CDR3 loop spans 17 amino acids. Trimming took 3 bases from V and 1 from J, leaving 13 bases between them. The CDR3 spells CASSHPEGGSGANVLTF. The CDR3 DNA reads TGCGCCAGCAGCCACCCCGAGGGTGGGTCTGGGGCCAACGTCCTGACTTTC.

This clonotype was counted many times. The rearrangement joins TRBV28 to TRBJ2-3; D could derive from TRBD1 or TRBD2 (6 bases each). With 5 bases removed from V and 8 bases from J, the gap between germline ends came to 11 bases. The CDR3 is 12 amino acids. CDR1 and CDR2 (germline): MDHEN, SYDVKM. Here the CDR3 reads CASSRRGGTQYF. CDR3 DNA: TGTGCCAGCAGTCGCAGGGGAGGTACGCAGTATTTT.

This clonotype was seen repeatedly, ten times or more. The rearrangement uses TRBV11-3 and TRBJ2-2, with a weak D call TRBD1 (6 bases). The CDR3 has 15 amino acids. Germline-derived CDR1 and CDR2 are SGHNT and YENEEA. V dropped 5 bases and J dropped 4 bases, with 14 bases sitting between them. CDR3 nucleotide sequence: TGTGCCAGCAGCCCCTCAGCAGGGGCCACCGGGGAGCTGTTTTTT. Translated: CASSPSAGATGELFF.

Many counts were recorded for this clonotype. The CDR3 DNA reads TGTGCCAGCAGTGATGTCGGGGACTTCTACGAGCAGTACTTC. Its translation is CASSDVGDFYEQYF. The rearrangement uses TRBV2 and TRBJ2-7, with D tentatively TRBD2 (6 bases). The CDR3 length is 14 residues. Deletions cut 3 bases from V and 3 bases from J, with 12 bases between. CDR1 is SNHLY and CDR2 is FYNNEI in the germline V gene.

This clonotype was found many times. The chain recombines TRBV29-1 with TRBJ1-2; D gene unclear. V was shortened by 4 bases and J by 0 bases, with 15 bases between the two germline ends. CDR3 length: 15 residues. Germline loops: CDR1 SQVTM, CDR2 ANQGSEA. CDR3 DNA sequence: TGCAGCGTTGCGGCAGAGGGTTTAACTAACTATGGCTACACCTTC. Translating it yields CSVAAEGLTNYGYTF.

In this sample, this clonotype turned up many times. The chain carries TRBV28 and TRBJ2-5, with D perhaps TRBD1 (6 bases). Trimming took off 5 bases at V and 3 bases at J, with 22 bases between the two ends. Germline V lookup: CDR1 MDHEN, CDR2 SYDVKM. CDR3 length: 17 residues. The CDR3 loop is CASSVGRLKGEKETQYF. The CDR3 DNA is TGTGCCAGCAGTGTAGGAAGATTGAAGGGGGAGAAAGAGACCCAGTACTTC.

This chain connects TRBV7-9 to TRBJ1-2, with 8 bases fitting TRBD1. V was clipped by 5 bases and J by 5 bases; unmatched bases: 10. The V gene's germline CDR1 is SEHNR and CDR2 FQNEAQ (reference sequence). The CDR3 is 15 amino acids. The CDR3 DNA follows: TGTGCCAGCAGCGCGCAGGGGGCGATCAGTTATGGCTACACCTTC. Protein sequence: CASSAQGAISYGYTF.

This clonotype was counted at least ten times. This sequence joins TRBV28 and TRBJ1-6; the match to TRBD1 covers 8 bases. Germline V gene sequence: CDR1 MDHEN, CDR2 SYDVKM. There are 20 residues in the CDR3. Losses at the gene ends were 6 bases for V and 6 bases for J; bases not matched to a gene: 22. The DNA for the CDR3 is TGTGCCAGCAGCTTCCGATACCCACGGACAGGGAGCTCTTCTAATTCACCCCTCCACTTT. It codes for CASSFRYPRTGSSSNSPLHF.

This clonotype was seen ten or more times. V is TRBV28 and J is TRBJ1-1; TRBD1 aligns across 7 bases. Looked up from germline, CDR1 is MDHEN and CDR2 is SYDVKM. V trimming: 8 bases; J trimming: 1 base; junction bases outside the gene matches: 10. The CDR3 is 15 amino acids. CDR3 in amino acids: CASRPQGQKNTEAFF. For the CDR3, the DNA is TGTGCCAGCCGACCCCAGGGACAGAAGAACACTGAAGCTTTCTTT.

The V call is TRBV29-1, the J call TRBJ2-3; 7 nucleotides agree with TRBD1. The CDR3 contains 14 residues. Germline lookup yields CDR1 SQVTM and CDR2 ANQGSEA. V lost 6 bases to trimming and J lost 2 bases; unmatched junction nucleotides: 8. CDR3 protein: CSVREGQYTDTQYF. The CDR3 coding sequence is TGCAGCGTACGAGAGGGACAGTACACAGATACGCAGTATTTT.